The sequence of this T cell receptor (beta chain) was determined in a study of blood T cell repertoires in COVID-19. For the study at large: Donors in the United States, Italy and Spain gave samples during acute or convalescent COVID-19. In each case, the material was cDNA or gDNA derived from T cells, B-cell-depleted T cells, or PBMCs.

Authors' methods: Estimation of nucleated cell counts was performed using reference gene primer amplification. Generated by immunoSEQ multiplex PCR, the TCRdb table keeps only in-frame clones and is missing some. For V, J and clone size, that table is used; D and trimming come from the DNA. The sample comprises roughly 320,000 clones, 85% to 90% of which are singletons, and roughly 5.9% rests with the top ten. Seattle patients were enrolled while actively infected and followed longitudinally. The table lists this clone with a few counts. CDR1 LNHDA and CDR2 SQIVND come from the germline V gene (reference sequence). V was trimmed by 5 bases and J by 1 base, leaving 9 bases between them. The CDR3 is 14 residues long.

The clonotype comes from a woman aged 45-60 years with COVID-19, enrolled during active disease. The chain links TRBV19 to TRBJ1-5, with D tentatively TRBD1 (5 bases). Sequencing was done on a sample of peripheral blood. The CDR3 protein is CASSSGWSNQPQHF. The CDR3 DNA reads TGTGCCAGTAGTTCAGGGTGGAGCAATCAGCCCCAGCATTTT.